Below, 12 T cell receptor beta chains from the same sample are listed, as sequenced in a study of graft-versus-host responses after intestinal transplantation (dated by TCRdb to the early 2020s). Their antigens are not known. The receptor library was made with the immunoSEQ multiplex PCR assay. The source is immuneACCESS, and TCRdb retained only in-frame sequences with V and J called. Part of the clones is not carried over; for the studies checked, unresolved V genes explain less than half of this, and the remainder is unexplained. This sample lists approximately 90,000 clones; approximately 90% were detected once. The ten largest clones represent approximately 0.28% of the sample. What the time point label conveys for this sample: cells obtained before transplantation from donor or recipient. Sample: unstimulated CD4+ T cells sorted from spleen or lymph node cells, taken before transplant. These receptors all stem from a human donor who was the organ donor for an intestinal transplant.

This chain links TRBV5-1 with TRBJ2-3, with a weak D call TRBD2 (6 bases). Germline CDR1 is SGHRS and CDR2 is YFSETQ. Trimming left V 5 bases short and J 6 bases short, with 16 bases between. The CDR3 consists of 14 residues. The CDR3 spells CASRRTTGRDTQYF. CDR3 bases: TGCGCCAGCAGGAGGACTACGGGTAGGGATACGCAGTATTTT.

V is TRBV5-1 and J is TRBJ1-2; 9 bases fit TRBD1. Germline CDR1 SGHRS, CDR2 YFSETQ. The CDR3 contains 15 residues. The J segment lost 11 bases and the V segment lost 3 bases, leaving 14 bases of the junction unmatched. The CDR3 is CASSSPGDREGNYTF. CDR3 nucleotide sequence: TGCGCCAGCAGCTCGCCGGGGGACAGGGAGGGGAATTACACCTTC.

The CDR3 coding sequence is TGTGCCACCAGCAGAGTCAAGACAGCCCGGAATGAGCAGTTCTTC. Protein sequence: CATSRVKTARNEQFF. V is TRBV15 and J is TRBJ2-1, with D possibly matching TRBD1 (5 bases). The V and J ends lost 1 base and 7 bases respectively, with 14 bases between them. The CDR3 length is 15 residues. Per germline, CDR1 LNHNV and CDR2 YYDKDF (reference sequence).

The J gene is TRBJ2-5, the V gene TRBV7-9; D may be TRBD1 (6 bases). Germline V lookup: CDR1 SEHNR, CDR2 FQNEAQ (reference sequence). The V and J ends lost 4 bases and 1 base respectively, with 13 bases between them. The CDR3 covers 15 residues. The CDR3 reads CASSSPRGGQETQYF. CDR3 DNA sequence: TGTGCCAGCAGCTCCCCCAGGGGTGGCCAAGAGACCCAGTACTTC.

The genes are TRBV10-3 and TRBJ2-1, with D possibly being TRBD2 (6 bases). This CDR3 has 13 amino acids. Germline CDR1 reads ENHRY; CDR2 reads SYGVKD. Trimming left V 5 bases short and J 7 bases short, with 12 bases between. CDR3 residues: CAISRGAGNEQFF. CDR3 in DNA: TGTGCCATCAGTCGAGGGGCGGGAAATGAGCAGTTCTTC.

CDR3: CASSESGTGAATNEKLFF. The DNA for the CDR3 is TGTGCCAGCAGTGAATCTGGGACAGGGGCAGCAACTAATGAAAAACTGTTTTTT. The J gene is TRBJ1-4, the V gene TRBV2; 10 bases align to TRBD1. The CDR3 runs 18 residues. Germline CDR1 is SNHLY and CDR2 is FYNNEI. Unmatched junction bases numbered 6, after V lost 2 bases and J lost 0 bases.

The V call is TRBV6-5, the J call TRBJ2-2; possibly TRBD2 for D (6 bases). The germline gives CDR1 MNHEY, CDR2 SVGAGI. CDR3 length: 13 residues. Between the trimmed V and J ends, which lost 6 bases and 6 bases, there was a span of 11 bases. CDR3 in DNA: TGTGCCAGCAGCATGGGGGGAGCCGGGGAGCTGTTTTTT. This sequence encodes CASSMGGAGELFF.

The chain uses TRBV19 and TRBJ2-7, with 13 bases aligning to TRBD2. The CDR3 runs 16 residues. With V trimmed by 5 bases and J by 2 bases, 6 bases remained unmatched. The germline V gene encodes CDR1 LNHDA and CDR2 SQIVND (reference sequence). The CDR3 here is CASSSPGLAGTYEQYF. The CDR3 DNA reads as TGTGCCAGTAGTTCACCGGGACTAGCGGGGACCTACGAGCAGTACTTC.

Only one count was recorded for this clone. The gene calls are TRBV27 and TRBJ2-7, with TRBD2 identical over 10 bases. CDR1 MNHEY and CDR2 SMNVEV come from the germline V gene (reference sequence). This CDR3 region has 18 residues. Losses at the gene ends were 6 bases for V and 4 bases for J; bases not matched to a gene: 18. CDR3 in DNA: TGTGCCAGCAGCCCAATCTCCCGGGCTAGCGGGAGAAGGTACGAGCAGTACTTC. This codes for CASSPISRASGRRYEQYF.

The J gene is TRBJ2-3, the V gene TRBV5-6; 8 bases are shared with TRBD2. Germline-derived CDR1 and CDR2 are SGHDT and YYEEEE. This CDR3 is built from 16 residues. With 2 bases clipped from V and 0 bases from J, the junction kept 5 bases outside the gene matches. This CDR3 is CASSFSKRGSTDTQYF. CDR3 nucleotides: TGTGCCAGCAGCTTTTCTAAGCGGGGGAGCACAGATACGCAGTATTTT.

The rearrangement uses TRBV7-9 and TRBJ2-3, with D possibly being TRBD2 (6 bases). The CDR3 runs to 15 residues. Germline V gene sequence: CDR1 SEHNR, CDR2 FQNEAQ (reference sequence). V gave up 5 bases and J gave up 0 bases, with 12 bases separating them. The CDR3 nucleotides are TGTGCCAGCAGCAGACGTAGCGGTAGCACAGATACGCAGTATTTT. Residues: CASSRRSGSTDTQYF.

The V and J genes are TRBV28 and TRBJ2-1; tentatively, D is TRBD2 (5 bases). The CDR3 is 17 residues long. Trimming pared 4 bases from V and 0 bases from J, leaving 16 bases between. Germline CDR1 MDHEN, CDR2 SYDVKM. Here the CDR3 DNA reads TGTGCCAGCAGTTCCGCCGCCTGGGAGAGCTCCTACAATGAGCAGTTCTTC. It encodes CASSSAAWESSYNEQFF.